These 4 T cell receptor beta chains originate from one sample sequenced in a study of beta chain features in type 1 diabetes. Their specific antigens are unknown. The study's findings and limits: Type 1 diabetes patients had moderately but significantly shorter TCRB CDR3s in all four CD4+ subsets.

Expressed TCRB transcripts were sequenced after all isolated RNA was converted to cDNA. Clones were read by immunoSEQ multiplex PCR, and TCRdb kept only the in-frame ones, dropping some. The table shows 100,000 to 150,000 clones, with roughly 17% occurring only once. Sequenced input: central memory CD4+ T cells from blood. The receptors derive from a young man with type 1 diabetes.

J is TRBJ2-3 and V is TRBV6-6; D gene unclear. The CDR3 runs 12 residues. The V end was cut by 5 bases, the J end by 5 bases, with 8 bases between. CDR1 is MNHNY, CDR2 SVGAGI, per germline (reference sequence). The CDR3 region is CASSIEVDTQYF. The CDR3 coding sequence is TGTGCCAGCAGTATAGAAGTAGATACGCAGTATTTT.

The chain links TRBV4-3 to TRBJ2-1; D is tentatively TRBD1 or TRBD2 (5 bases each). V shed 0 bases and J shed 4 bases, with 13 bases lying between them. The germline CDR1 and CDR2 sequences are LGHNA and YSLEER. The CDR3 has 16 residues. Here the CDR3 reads CASSQEGPGGYNEQFF. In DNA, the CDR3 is TGCGCCAGCAGCCAAGAAGGACCTGGGGGTTACAATGAGCAGTTCTTC.

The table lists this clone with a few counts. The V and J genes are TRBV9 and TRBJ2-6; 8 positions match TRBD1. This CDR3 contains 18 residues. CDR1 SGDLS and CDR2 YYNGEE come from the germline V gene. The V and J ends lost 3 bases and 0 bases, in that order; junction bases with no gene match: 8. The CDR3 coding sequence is TGTGCCAGCAGCGATCGGACAGGGTGGGGCTCTGGGGCCAACGTCCTGACTTTC. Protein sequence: CASSDRTGWGSGANVLTF. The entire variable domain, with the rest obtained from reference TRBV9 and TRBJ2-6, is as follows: DSGVTQTPKHLITATGQRVTLRCSPRSGDLSVYWYQQSLDQGLQFLIQYYNGEERAKGNILERFSAQQFPDLHSELNLSSLELGDSALYFCASSDRTGWGSGANVLTFGAGSRLTVL.

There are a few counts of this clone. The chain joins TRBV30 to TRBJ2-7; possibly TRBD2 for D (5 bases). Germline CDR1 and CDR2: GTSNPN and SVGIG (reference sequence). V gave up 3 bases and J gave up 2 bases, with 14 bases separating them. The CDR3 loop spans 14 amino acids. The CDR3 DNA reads TGTGCCTGGAGCTCCGGACTCTCTACCTACGAGCAGTACTTC. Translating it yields CAWSSGLSTYEQYF.